One sample yielded the 17 T cell receptor beta chains listed below, sequenced in a study of vaccination and CD4 T cells after COVID-19. Time point here: late sampling 161 to 241 days after vaccination in a few convalescent patients. Documented treatment: roughly 10-day PBMC culture with coronavirus spike peptide pools or control peptides (ViraFEST assay). For these TCRs, the target antigens are not known. The Oncomine TCR Beta short-read assay was what sequenced the DNA obtained from cultured CD4+ T cells. TCRdb re-called the PCR reads with MiXCR, one entry per CDR3 protein. The sample lists approximately 27,000 distinct CDR3 sequences; over 30% were seen once. The source material was CD4+ T cells from blood, cultured in vitro, sampled about 7 months after SARS-CoV-2 vaccination. The origin of the receptors is a human donor who had recovered from COVID-19.

DNA of the CDR3: TGCGCCAGCAGTGAGGCAGACAATCAGCCCCAGCATTTT. Translating it yields CASSEADNQPQHF. The gene calls are TRBV10-2 and TRBJ1-5, with unresolved D. Germline V lookup: CDR1 WSHSY, CDR2 SAAADI. This CDR3 region has 13 residues. V shed 2 bases and J shed 3 bases, with 5 bases lying between them.

V usage is TRBV6-2 or TRBV6-3 and J usage is TRBJ2-3, with 9 bases aligning to TRBD1. Germline lookup yields CDR1 MNHEY and CDR2 SVGEGT. The CDR3 consists of 13 residues. Trimming took 6 bases from V and 5 from J; bases not matched to a gene: 3. The CDR3 loop is CASRTGGGDTQYF. The CDR3 nucleotides read TGTGCCAGCAGAACAGGGGGCGGAGATACGCAGTATTTT.

This clonotype has a handful of counts. V is TRBV2 and J is TRBJ2-5; 8 bases fit TRBD1. Germline lookup yields CDR1 SNHLY and CDR2 FYNNEI. The V segment lost 5 bases and the J segment 3 bases; nucleotides outside the gene matches: 11. The CDR3 consists of 16 residues. CDR3 protein: CASSLTGASLEETQYF. For the CDR3, the DNA is TGTGCCAGCAGTCTGACAGGGGCGTCGCTCGAAGAGACCCAGTACTTC.

The table lists this clonotype with a few counts. The V and J genes are TRBV24-1 and TRBJ2-5; tentatively, D is TRBD1 (5 bases). The CDR3 totals 15 residues. The V and J ends lost 1 base and 5 bases respectively, with 13 bases between them. Germline V gene lookup returns CDR1 KGHDR and CDR2 SFDVKD. This CDR3 reads CATSDFRQGQETQYF. In DNA, the CDR3 is TGTGCCACCAGTGATTTTAGGCAGGGTCAGGAGACCCAGTACTTC.

This clonotype is judged medium-sized. The chain is built from TRBV7-8 and TRBJ1-5; weak D call: TRBD1 (5 bases). Trimming cost V 5 bases and J 4 bases, with 15 bases left between them. The CDR3 spans 15 residues. The V gene's germline CDR1 is SGHVS and CDR2 FQNEAQ. CDR3: CASSPHEGQNQPQHF. DNA of the CDR3: TGTGCCAGCAGCCCCCATGAGGGGCAGAATCAGCCCCAGCATTTT.

This chain uses TRBV20-1 with TRBJ2-7; 10 nucleotides match TRBD1. This CDR3 is 15 amino acids long. V dropped 2 bases and J dropped 3; count of bases not matched to a gene: 7. Germline CDR1 is DFQATT and CDR2 is SNEGSKA (reference sequence). The DNA for the CDR3 is TGCAGTGCTAGATTTTTGGGACAGGGGATCTACGAGCAGTACTTC. The encoded protein is CSARFLGQGIYEQYF.

V usage is TRBV19 and J usage is TRBJ2-3, with TRBD2 matching over 11 bases. V trimming: 4 bases; J trimming: 7 bases; junction bases outside the gene matches: 7. From germline, CDR1 is LNHDA and CDR2 SQIVND (reference sequence). The CDR3 has 15 amino acids. CDR3 sequence (DNA): TGTGCCAGTAGTAACCTAGCGGGAGGTTCAAATACGCAGTATTTT. It yields the protein CASSNLAGGSNTQYF.

The chain uses TRBV7-9 and TRBJ2-3, with 9 nucleotides matching TRBD2. J was trimmed by 1 base and V by 5 bases; bases with no gene match: 22. Germline lookup yields CDR1 SEHNR and CDR2 FQNEAQ (reference sequence). CDR3 size: 21 residues. The CDR3 protein is CASSVRGPTSGFRIGTDTQYF. Here the CDR3 DNA reads TGTGCCAGCAGCGTTAGGGGGCCTACTAGCGGGTTTCGAATCGGCACAGATACGCAGTATTTT.

This clonotype turned up a few times. V usage is TRBV20-1 and J usage is TRBJ2-7, with TRBD2 identical over 12 bases. The CDR3 has 16 residues. The ends lost 0 bases at V and 2 bases at J; junction bases unmatched: 5. Germline V CDR1 and CDR2: DFQATT, SNEGSKA (reference sequence). The chain's CDR3 is CSARDWTSGTTYEQYF. DNA of the CDR3: TGCAGTGCTAGAGATTGGACTAGCGGGACCACCTACGAGCAGTACTTC.

The rearrangement uses TRBV12-3 or TRBV12-4 and TRBJ1-5; D call uncertain. V lost 1 base and J 1 base, leaving 8 bases between the germline ends. The CDR3 is made up of 15 amino acids. The CDR3 DNA sequence: TGTGCCAGCAGTTTAGATCGTCGAAGCAATCAGCCCCAGCATTTT. Translated, it gives CASSLDRRSNQPQHF.

V gene TRBV28 combines with J gene TRBJ1-6; D gene ambiguous. The CDR3 sequence is 18 residues long. V gave up 6 bases and J gave up 0 bases, with 18 bases separating them. The germline V gene encodes CDR1 MDHEN and CDR2 SYDVKM. The CDR3 DNA reads TGTGCCAGCAGCACCTCACCAGGATCGAGCTCCTATAATTCACCCCTCCACTTT. It translates to CASSTSPGSSSYNSPLHF.

The rearrangement joins TRBV20-1 to TRBJ2-2; D might be TRBD1 (7 bases). There are 16 residues in the CDR3. The germline V gene has CDR1 DFQATT and CDR2 SNEGSKA (reference sequence). V was pared by 0 bases and J by 0 bases, with 11 bases between. DNA for the CDR3: TGCAGTGCTAGAGATATCAGGGGGGCGAACACCGGGGAGCTGTTTTTT. It is translated as CSARDIRGANTGELFF.

The chain employs TRBV15 and TRBJ2-5; D call uncertain. Trimming shortened V by 0 bases and J by 5 bases, and 7 bases separated the two germline ends. This CDR3 region has 13 residues. The V gene's germline CDR1 is LNHNV and CDR2 YYDKDF (reference sequence). The CDR3 DNA follows: TGTGCCACCAGCAGAGATCAAGGGGAGACCCAGTACTTC. It specifies CATSRDQGETQYF.

This chain joins TRBV20-1 and TRBJ2-2, with D possibly matching TRBD2 (6 bases). The CDR3 contains 15 residues. Between the trimmed V and J ends, which lost 0 bases and 7 bases, there was a span of 15 bases. Germline CDR1 DFQATT, CDR2 SNEGSKA (reference sequence). The CDR3 is CSARDSRPGGGELFF. CDR3 coding DNA: TGCAGTGCTAGAGATTCACGCCCCGGGGGCGGGGAGCTGTTTTTT.

The sample holds a few counts of this clonotype. V and J are TRBV6-2 or TRBV6-3 and TRBJ2-5; D might be TRBD2 (6 bases). V was trimmed by 6 bases and J by 5 bases, leaving 16 bases between them. Looked up from germline, CDR1 is MNHEY and CDR2 is SVGEGT. The CDR3 contains 14 residues. The CDR3 DNA follows: TGTGCCAGCAGAGGGAGGTGGGAGTTGGAGACCCAGTACTTC. Its protein product is CASRGRWELETQYF.

This chain connects TRBV7-2 to TRBJ2-7, with D hard to call. Trimming stripped 2 bases from V and 5 bases from J, with 10 bases between. Germline lookup yields CDR1 SGHTA and CDR2 FQGNSA. The CDR3 is 13 residues long. The CDR3 region has the DNA TGTGCCAGCAGCTTACTTCGTGCCGACGAGCAGTACTTC. Translating gives CASSLLRADEQYF.

CDR3 in amino acids: CASSISGEQFF. DNA of the CDR3: TGTGCCAGTAGTATATCGGGTGAGCAGTTCTTC. The chain has TRBV19 and TRBJ2-1; D remains ambiguous. The length of the CDR3 is 11 residues. Germline V gives CDR1 LNHDA, CDR2 SQIVND (reference sequence). The ends were cut back, 2 bases at V and 9 bases at J, with 5 bases in the middle.